Listed below are T cell receptor beta chains from one sample, sequenced in a study of control samples from healthy donors and cancer patients. Profiling relied on immunoSEQ multiplex PCR, and the TCRdb table lists in-frame clones only, not all of them. The sample includes around 19,000 clones, 85% to 90% of them seen just once. Sequencing was performed on PBMCs. The receptors were gathered from a woman aged 55 to 70 with head and neck cancer. Each CDR3 is given with its conserved first and last residue. Fields, in order: V gene, D gene, J gene, clone size, CDR3 protein, CDR3 DNA. The D gene is left open where the match is weak. Not every row has a clone size; where given, it reads once, few, many or a size class.

TRBV5-1	-	TRBJ2-1	once	CASSLGVANEQFF	TGCGCCAGCAGCTTGGGGGTTGCCAATGAGCAGTTCTTC
TRBV28	-	TRBJ2-7	once	CASSLGRGGDSSYEQYF	TGTGCCAGCAGTTTAGGGAGGGGGGGGGACTCCTCCTACGAGCAGTACTTC
TRBV6-5	-	TRBJ2-3	-	CASSYSQSTDTQYF	TGTGCCAGCAGTTACTCACAGAGCACAGATACGCAGTATTTT
TRBV4-1	-	TRBJ2-1	-	CASSRTGPIEQFF	TGCGCCAGCAGCCGGACGGGTCCTATTGAGCAGTTCTTC
TRBV28	-	TRBJ2-7	-	CASSLPRTAAYEQYF	TGTGCCAGCAGTTTGCCCCGGACTGCTGCCTACGAGCAGTACTTC
TRBV27	-	TRBJ1-1	-	CASSFGPNTEAFF	TGTGCCAGCAGTTTTGGGCCCAACACTGAAGCTTTCTTT
TRBV29-1	TRBD2	TRBJ2-1	-	CSLRTSGSGEQFF	TGCAGCCTGAGGACTAGCGGGAGCGGTGAGCAGTTCTTC
TRBV5-6	TRBD2	TRBJ2-3	-	CASSRGGTDTQYF	TGTGCCAGCAGCCGGGGGGGCACAGATACGCAGTATTTT
TRBV5-1	-	TRBJ2-7	-	CASSLGGTSPYEQYF	TGCGCCAGCAGCCTGGGAGGGACATCTCCCTACGAGCAGTACTTC
TRBV10-1	TRBD1	TRBJ1-4	-	CASSAGQGWSNEKLFF	TGCGCCAGCAGTGCCGGACAGGGATGGTCTAATGAAAAACTGTTTTTT
TRBV7-2	-	TRBJ1-1	-	CASSFVTVAEAFF	TGTGCCAGCAGCTTCGTGACAGTGGCTGAAGCTTTCTTT
TRBV6-5	-	TRBJ2-2	-	CASNQGYTGELFF	TGTGCCAGCAACCAGGGGTACACCGGGGAGCTGTTTTTT
TRBV2	-	TRBJ2-1	-	CASSEGPARQFF	TGTGCCAGCAGTGAAGGGCCCGCACGGCAGTTCTTC
TRBV5-4	-	TRBJ1-1	-	CASSLLVSTEAFF	TGTGCCAGCAGCTTATTAGTTTCCACTGAAGCTTTCTTT
TRBV5-1	-	TRBJ1-1	-	CASSLGQTGSGGAFF	TGCGCCAGCAGCTTAGGGCAAACAGGGTCTGGGGGAGCTTTCTTT
TRBV13	-	TRBJ1-3	once	CASTLRRVIGNTIYF	TGTGCCAGCACCCTACGCCGGGTTATTGGAAACACCATATATTTT
TRBV6-5	-	TRBJ2-4	-	CASSYTGTRNIQYF	TGTGCCAGCAGTTACACCGGGACAAGGAACATTCAGTACTTC
TRBV28	-	TRBJ1-1	-	CASSFYGRHTEAFF	TGTGCCAGCAGTTTTTATGGGCGGCACACTGAAGCTTTCTTT
TRBV19	-	TRBJ1-2	-	CASSDQEGGIYGYTF	TGTGCCAGTAGTGATCAGGAGGGAGGGATCTATGGCTACACCTTC
TRBV5-1	-	TRBJ1-2	-	CASSFPGDGYTF	TGCGCCAGCAGCTTCCCCGGGGATGGCTACACCTTC
TRBV7-6	-	TRBJ2-7	-	CASSLDPGISYEQYF	TGTGCCAGCAGCTTAGATCCAGGGATCTCCTACGAGCAGTACTTC
TRBV28	-	TRBJ1-1	-	CATNRGGFEAFF	TGTGCCACCAACCGAGGAGGCTTTGAAGCTTTCTTT
TRBV10-2	-	TRBJ1-5	-	CASSESSRINQPQHF	TGCGCCAGCAGTGAGTCGTCGAGGATTAATCAGCCCCAGCATTTT
TRBV5-4	-	TRBJ2-2	-	CASSLQGSTGELFF	TGTGCCAGCAGCTTGCAAGGGTCCACCGGGGAGCTGTTTTTT
TRBV5-1	-	TRBJ2-5	-	CASSLRVAGETQYF	TGCGCCAGCAGCTTGAGGGTGGCGGGGGAGACCCAGTACTTC
TRBV3-1/TRBV3-2	-	TRBJ1-4	-	CASSLQGGLEEKLFF	TGTGCCAGCAGCCTACAGGGCGGGCTAGAAGAAAAACTGTTTTTT
TRBV5-1	-	TRBJ2-1	-	CASSLGYNEQLF	TGCGCCAGCAGCCTGGGCTACAATGAGCAGCTCTTC
TRBV27	TRBD1	TRBJ2-3	-	CASSFDRGHTQYF	TGTGCCAGCAGTTTCGACAGGGGCCATACGCAGTATTTT
TRBV10-1	TRBD2	TRBJ2-1	-	CASSDGGRNEQFF	TGCGCCAGCAGTGACGGCGGGAGGAATGAGCAGTTCTTC
TRBV11-2	TRBD2	TRBJ2-7	-	CASSQARGSGSEQYF	TGTGCCAGCAGCCAGGCGAGGGGCAGCGGGAGCGAGCAGTACTTC
TRBV2	TRBD1	TRBJ2-5	-	CASRGPPGGETQYF	TGTGCCAGCAGGGGTCCGCCAGGGGGAGAGACCCAGTACTTC
TRBV30	-	TRBJ1-1	once	CAWSVKETEAFF	TGTGCCTGGAGTGTAAAGGAAACTGAAGCTTTCTTT
TRBV9	-	TRBJ2-3	-	CASGKASSNTDTQYF	TGTGCCAGCGGAAAGGCCAGCTCCAACACAGATACGCAGTATTTT
TRBV2	TRBD2	TRBJ2-3	-	CASSGAGSGRVTDTQYF	TGTGCCAGCAGCGGGGCGGGTAGTGGGAGGGTCACAGATACGCAGTATTTT
TRBV5-4	-	TRBJ1-1	once	CASSLGVQAPSTEAFF	TGTGCCAGCAGCTTGGGGGTACAGGCCCCGAGCACTGAAGCTTTCTTT
TRBV6-2/TRBV6-3	TRBD2	TRBJ2-1	-	CASSVAGIYNEQFF	TGTGCCAGCAGTGTAGCGGGAATCTACAATGAGCAGTTCTTC
TRBV14	-	TRBJ2-3	-	CASRLKTVTDTQYF	TGTGCCAGCAGGCTTAAGACAGTGACAGATACGCAGTATTTT
TRBV5-4	TRBD2	TRBJ2-1	-	CASSLGLAGGGNEQFF	TGTGCCAGCAGCTTGGGACTAGCGGGAGGTGGAAATGAGCAGTTCTTC
TRBV7-6	TRBD1	TRBJ2-7	-	CASSLGQGGLSREQYF	TGTGCCAGCAGCTTGGGACAGGGGGGTCTTTCGCGGGAGCAGTACTTC
TRBV13	TRBD1	TRBJ1-1	-	CASSFPRRGSTEAFF	TGTGCCAGCAGCTTCCCACGCAGGGGGAGCACTGAAGCTTTCTTT
TRBV10-3	-	TRBJ1-1	-	CAISRDQWTEAFF	TGTGCCATCAGTCGGGACCAATGGACTGAAGCTTTCTTT
TRBV18	TRBD1	TRBJ2-2	-	CASSPLGQGVFTGELFF	TGTGCCAGCTCACCGCTCGGACAGGGCGTCTTCACCGGGGAGCTGTTTTTT
TRBV19	TRBD1	TRBJ1-1	-	CASSIGDRGYTNTEAFF	TGTGCCAGTAGTATAGGAGACAGGGGTTATACGAACACTGAAGCTTTCTTT
TRBV4-1	-	TRBJ1-2	-	CASSQARGQDYGYTF	TGCGCCAGCAGCCAGGCCAGGGGACAAGACTATGGCTACACCTTC
TRBV28	TRBD1	TRBJ1-1	-	CASRTHYGQANTEAFF	TGTGCCAGCAGAACGCATTACGGACAGGCAAACACTGAAGCTTTCTTT
TRBV19	TRBD1	TRBJ1-1	-	CASSSRDRPNTEAFF	TGTGCCAGTAGTTCCCGGGACAGGCCGAACACTGAAGCTTTCTTT
TRBV29-1	-	TRBJ1-1	few	CSVEELFGIWNTEAFF	TGCAGCGTTGAAGAACTTTTTGGCATCTGGAACACTGAAGCTTTCTTT
TRBV18	-	TRBJ1-5	-	CASSPLAGNSNQPQHF	TGTGCCAGCTCACCTCTGGCTGGAAATAGCAATCAGCCCCAGCATTTT
TRBV5-6	TRBD2	TRBJ2-1	-	CASSSGLPESLAGYNEQFF	TGTGCCAGCAGCTCGGGTCTTCCGGAATCCCTAGCGGGTTACAATGAGCAGTTCTTC
TRBV24-1	TRBD2	TRBJ2-1	-	CATRDSFSGTSGRRDEQFF	TGTGCCACCAGGGATAGTTTTTCCGGGACTAGCGGGAGGAGGGATGAGCAGTTCTTC
TRBV28	-	TRBJ1-5	-	CASSFDRWGQPQHF	TGTGCCAGCAGTTTCGACAGGTGGGGTCAGCCCCAGCATTTT
TRBV7-3	-	TRBJ2-1	-	CASSLTGPLINIGDEQFF	TGTGCCAGCAGCTTAACCGGACCCCTGATCAACATCGGGGATGAGCAGTTCTTC
TRBV19	-	TRBJ2-1	-	CASSIVRGGAAEQFF	TGTGCCAGTAGTATCGTCCGGGGAGGTGCCGCTGAGCAGTTCTTC